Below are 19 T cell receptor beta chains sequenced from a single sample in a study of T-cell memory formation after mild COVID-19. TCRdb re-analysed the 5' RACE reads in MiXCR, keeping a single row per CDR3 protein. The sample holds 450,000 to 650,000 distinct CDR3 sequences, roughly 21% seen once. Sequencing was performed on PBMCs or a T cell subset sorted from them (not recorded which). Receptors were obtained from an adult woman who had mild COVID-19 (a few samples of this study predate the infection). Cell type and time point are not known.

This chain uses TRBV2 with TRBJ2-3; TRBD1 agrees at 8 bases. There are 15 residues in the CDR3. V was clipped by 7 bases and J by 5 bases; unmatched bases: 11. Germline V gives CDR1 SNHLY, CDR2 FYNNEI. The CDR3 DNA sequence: TGTGCCAGCACCGAACTTGGACAGGGCGTAGATACGCAGTATTTT. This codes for CASTELGQGVDTQYF.

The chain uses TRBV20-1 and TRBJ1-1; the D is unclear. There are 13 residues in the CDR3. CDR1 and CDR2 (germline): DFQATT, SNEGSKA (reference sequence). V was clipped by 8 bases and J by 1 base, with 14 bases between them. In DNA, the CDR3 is TGCAGTTGTCACCCATGGCAGAACACTGAAGCTTTCTTT. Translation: CSCHPWQNTEAFF.

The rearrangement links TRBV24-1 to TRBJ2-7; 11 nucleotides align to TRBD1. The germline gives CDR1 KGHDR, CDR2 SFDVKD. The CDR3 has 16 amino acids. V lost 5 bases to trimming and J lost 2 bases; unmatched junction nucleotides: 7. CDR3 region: CATSATPGQGAYEQYF. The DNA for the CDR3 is TGTGCCACCAGTGCAACACCGGGACAGGGGGCCTACGAGCAGTACTTC.

The CDR3 here is CASRRGGQPSGANVLTF. The CDR3 DNA reads TGTGCCAGCAGACGGGGGGGGCAGCCCTCTGGGGCCAACGTCCTGACTTTC. The chain couples TRBV6-6 to TRBJ2-6; 8 bases align to TRBD2. The CDR3 is 17 amino acids. Germline assignment: CDR1 MNHNY and CDR2 SVGAGI (reference sequence). Germline trimming cut 6 bases from V and 0 bases from J; bases unmatched to any gene: 7.

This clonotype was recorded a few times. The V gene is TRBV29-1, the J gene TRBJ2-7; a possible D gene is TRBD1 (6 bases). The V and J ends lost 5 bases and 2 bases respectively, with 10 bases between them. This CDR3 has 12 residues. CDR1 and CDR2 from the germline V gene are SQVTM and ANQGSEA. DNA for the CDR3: TGCAGCGTTACCCGGGACACCTACGAGCAGTACTTC. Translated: CSVTRDTYEQYF.

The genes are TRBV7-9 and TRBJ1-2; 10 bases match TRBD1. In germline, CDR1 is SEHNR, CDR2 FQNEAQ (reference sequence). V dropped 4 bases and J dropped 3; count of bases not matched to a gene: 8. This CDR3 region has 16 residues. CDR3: CASSSPDRGLDYGYTF. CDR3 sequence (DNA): TGTGCCAGCAGCTCTCCGGACAGGGGGTTAGACTATGGCTACACCTTC.

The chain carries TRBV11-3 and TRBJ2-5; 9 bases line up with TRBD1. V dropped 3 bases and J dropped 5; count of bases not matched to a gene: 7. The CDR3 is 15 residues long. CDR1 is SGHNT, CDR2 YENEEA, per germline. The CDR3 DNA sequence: TGTGCCAGCAGCTTCAGGACAGGGGTGGAGGAGACCCAGTACTTC. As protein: CASSFRTGVEETQYF.

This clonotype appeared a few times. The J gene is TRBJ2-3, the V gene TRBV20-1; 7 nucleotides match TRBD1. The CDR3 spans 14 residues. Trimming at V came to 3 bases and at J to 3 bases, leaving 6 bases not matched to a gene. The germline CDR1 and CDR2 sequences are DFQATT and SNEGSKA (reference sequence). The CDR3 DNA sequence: TGCAGTGCTAGTCAGGGGGATGGAACAGATACGCAGTATTTT. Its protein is CSASQGDGTDTQYF.

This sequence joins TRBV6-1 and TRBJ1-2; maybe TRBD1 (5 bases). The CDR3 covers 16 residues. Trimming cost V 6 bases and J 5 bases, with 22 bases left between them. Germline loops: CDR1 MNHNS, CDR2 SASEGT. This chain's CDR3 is CASRIPRGSRLYGYTF. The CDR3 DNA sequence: TGTGCCAGCAGAATCCCCCGGGGGTCGAGACTTTATGGCTACACCTTC.

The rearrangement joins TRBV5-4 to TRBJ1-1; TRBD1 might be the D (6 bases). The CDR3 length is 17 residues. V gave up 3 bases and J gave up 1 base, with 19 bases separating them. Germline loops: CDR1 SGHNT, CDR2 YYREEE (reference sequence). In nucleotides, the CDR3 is TGTGCCAGCAGCTCCACCACACTCCGGGGGGCGAACACTGAAGCTTTCTTT. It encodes CASSSTTLRGANTEAFF.

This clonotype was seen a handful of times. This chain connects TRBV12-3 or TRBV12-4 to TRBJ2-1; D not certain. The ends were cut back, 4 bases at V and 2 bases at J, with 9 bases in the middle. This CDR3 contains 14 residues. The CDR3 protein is CASSSEGTYNEQFF. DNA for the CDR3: TGTGCCAGCAGTTCCGAAGGGACCTACAATGAGCAGTTCTTC.

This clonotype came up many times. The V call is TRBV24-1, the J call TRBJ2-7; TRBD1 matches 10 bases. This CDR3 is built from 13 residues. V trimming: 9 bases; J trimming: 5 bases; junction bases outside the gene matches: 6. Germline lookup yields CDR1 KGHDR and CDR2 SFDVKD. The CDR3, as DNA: TGTGCCACCGGACCTGGGACAGGGGACGAGCAGTACTTC. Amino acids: CATGPGTGDEQYF.

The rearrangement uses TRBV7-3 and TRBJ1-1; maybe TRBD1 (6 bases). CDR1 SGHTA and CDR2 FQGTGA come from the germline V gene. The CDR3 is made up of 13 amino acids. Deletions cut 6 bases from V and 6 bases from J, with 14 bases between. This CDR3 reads CASRLGGKAEAFF. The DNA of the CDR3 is TGTGCCAGCAGGTTAGGGGGGAAGGCTGAAGCTTTCTTT.

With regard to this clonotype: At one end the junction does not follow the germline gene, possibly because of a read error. In nucleotides, the CDR3 is TGTGCCAACAGCTTCGGACTATCGGGTGAGCAGTTCTTC. Protein product: CANSFGLSGEQFF. The gene calls are TRBV11-3 and TRBJ2-1, with D perhaps TRBD2 (6 bases). Germline CDR1 SGHNT, CDR2 YENEEA. CDR3 length equals 13 residues.

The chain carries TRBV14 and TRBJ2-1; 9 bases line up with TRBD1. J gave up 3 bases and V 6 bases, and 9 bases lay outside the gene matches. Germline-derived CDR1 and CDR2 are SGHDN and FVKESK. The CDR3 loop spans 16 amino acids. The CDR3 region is CASRGQGRFVYNEQFF. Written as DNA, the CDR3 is TGTGCCAGCAGGGGACAGGGTCGGTTTGTCTACAATGAGCAGTTCTTC.

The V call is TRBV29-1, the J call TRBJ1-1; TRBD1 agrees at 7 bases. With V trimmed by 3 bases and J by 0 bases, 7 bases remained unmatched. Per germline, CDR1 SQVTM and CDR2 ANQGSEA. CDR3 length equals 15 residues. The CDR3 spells CSVEFGTGVNTEAFF. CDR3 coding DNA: TGCAGCGTTGAGTTTGGCACAGGGGTGAACACTGAAGCTTTCTTT. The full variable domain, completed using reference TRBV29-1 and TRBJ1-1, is SAVISQKPSRDICQRGTSLTIQCQVDSQVTMMFWYRQQPGQSLTLIATANQGSEATYESGFVIDKFPISRPNLTFSTLTVSNMSPEDSSIYLCSVEFGTGVNTEAFFGQGTRLTVV.

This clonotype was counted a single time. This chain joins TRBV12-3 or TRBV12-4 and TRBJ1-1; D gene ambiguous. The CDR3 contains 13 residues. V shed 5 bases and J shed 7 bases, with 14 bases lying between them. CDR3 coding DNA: TGTGCCAGCAGTCCGACGGGGAACGGTGAAGCTTTCTTT. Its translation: CASSPTGNGEAFF.

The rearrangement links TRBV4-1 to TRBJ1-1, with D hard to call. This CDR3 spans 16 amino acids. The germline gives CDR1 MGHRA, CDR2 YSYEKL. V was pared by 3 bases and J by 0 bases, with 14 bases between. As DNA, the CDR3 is TGCGCCAGCAGCCACGACCCGGAGTCCATGAACACTGAAGCTTTCTTT. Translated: CASSHDPESMNTEAFF.

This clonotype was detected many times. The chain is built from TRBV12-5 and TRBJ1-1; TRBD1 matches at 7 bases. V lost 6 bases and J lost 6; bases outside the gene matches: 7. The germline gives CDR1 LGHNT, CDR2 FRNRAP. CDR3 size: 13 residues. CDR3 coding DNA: TGTGCTAGTGGCCTGACAGGGCAGGCTGAAGCTTTCTTT. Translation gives CASGLTGQAEAFF.